This T cell receptor (beta chain) was obtained from a study of cytomegalovirus exposure and HLA in healthy donors. Study background: Findings of an earlier analysis included 117 million unique TCR beta sequences from 200 million or so T cells.

The CDR3 sequence is 15 residues long. After removal of 5 bases from V and 3 bases from J, the junction contained 5 bases not matched to a gene. CDR1 and CDR2 (germline): SGHRS, YFSETQ. PCR involved 60 Vbeta and 13 Jbeta primers. Using immunoSEQ multiplex PCR, the repertoire was profiled, and TCRdb retains in-frame clones only, with some absent. The sample carries about 70,000 clones, 60% to 75% recorded once. The rearrangement uses TRBV5-1 and TRBJ2-3; TRBD2 matches 11 bases. The sequence was obtained from a woman in her fifties or sixties in good health and CMV-seropositive. Sequencing was done on a sample of PBMCs. The CDR3 nucleotides are TGCGCCAGCAGTTTAGCGGGAGGGAGGACAGATACGCAGTATTTT. As protein: CASSLAGGRTDTQYF. Together with reference TRBV5-1 and TRBJ2-3, the CDR3 gives the full variable domain: KAGVTQTPRYLIKTRGQQVTLSCSPISGHRSVSWYQQTPGQGLQFLFEYFSETQRNKGNFPGRFSGRQFSNSRSEMNVSTLELGDSALYLCASSLAGGRTDTQYFGPGTRLTVL.